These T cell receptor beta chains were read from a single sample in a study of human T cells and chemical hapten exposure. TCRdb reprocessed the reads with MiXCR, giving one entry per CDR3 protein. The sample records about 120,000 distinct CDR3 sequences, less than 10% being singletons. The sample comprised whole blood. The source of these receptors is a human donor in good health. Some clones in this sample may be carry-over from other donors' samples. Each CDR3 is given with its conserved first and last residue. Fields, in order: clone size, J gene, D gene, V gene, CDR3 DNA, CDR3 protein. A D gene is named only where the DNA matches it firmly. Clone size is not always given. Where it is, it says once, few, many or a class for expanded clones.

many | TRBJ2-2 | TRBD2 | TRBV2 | TGTGCCAGCAGTGATGTCCTAGCGGGGGAATACGGGGAGCTGTTTTTT | CASSDVLAGEYGELFF
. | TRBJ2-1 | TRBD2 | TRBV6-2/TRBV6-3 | TGTGCCAGCAAAAAAGCGGGGGGACATACCTCCTACAATGAGCAGTTCTTC | CASKKAGGHTSYNEQFF
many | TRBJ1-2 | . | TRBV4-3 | TGCGCCAGCAGCCAAGATAGGGGCCAGACAAACTATGGCTACACCTTC | CASSQDRGQTNYGYTF
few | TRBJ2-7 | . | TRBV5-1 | TGCGCCAGCAGCTCCTTCTACGAGCAGTACTTC | CASSSFYEQYF
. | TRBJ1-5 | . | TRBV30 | TGTGCCTGGAATTGGGACAGCAATCAGCCCCAGCATTTT | CAWNWDSNQPQHF
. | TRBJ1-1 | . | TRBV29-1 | TGCAGCGTCTCCGGGATAGGCAACACTGAAGCTTTCTTT | CSVSGIGNTEAFF
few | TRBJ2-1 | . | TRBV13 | TGTGCCAGCAGCTTAGACTGGGGGAGCTCCTACAATGAGCAGTTCTTC | CASSLDWGSSYNEQFF
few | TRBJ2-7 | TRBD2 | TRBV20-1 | TGCAGTGCTAGAGAACTAGCGGGCACCTACGAGCAGTACTTC | CSARELAGTYEQYF
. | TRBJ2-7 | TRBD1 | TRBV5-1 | TGCGCCAGCAGCTTGCCGACAGGGGGTTCCTACGAGCAGTACTTC | CASSLPTGGSYEQYF
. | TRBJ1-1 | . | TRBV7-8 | TGTGCCAGCAGCCCCAGAGGAGTGAACACTGAAGCTTTCTTT | CASSPRGVNTEAFF
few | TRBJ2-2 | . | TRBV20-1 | TGCAGTGCTAGGAGTCTGACGAACACCGGGGAGCTGTTTTTT | CSARSLTNTGELFF
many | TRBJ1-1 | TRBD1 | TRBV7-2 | TGTGCCGGGGGGGAGGGGGCGAACACTGAAGCTTTCTTT | CAGGEGANTEAFF
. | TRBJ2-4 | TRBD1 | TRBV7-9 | TGTGCCAGCAGCTCGGGACAGTTTAGTTCGATAGCCAAAAACATTCAGTACTTC | CASSSGQFSSIAKNIQYF
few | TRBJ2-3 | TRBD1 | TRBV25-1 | TGTGCCAGCAGTCCTGGGGCAGGGGGCTGGCGGGCGGGTTCCACAGATACGCAGTATTTT | CASSPGAGGWRAGSTDTQYF
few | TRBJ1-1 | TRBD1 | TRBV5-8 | TGTGCCAGCAGTACCGGGACAGGGGGCTGGACTGAAGCTTTCTTT | CASSTGTGGWTEAFF
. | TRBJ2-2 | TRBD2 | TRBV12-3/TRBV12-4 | TGTGCCAGCAGGCTAGCGGGAGATGCCGGGGAGCTGTTTTTT | CASRLAGDAGELFF
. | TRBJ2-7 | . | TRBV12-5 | TGTGCTAGTGGTTTGGCGTCAGCTTCCTACGAGCAGTACTTC | CASGLASASYEQYF
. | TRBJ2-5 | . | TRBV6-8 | TGTGCCAGCAGTTACTCGAAGGCGCGGGTAGAAGCAGAGACCCAGTACTTC | CASSYSKARVEAETQYF
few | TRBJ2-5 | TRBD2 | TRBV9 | TGTGCCAGCAGCGTAGTGACTAGCGGGAGTGAGACCCAGTACTTC | CASSVVTSGSETQYF
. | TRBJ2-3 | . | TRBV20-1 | TGCAGTGCTAGAGGGACGGAGTGGACAGATACGCAGTATTTT | CSARGTEWTDTQYF
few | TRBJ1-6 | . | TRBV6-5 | TGTGCCAGCAGACAACCGGGATCCAATATTAATTCACCCCTCCACTTT | CASRQPGSNINSPLHF
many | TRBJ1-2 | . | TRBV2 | TGTGCCAGCAGTGAAGCGCGAGGGGACGGCTACACCTTC | CASSEARGDGYTF
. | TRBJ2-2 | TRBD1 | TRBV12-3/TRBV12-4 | TGTGCCAGCAGCCCGGGACAGTACACCGGGGAGCTGTTTTTT | CASSPGQYTGELFF
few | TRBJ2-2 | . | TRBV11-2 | TGTGCCAGCAGCTTAAGAGGGATGAACACCGGGGAGCTGTTTTTT | CASSLRGMNTGELFF
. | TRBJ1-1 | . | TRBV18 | TGTGCCAGCTCACCACGAGGGGTCGGAAACACTGAAGCTTTCTTT | CASSPRGVGNTEAFF
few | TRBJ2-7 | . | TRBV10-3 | TGTGCCATCAGTGAAAGGGTCCAAGGCACCTACGAGCAGTACTTC | CAISERVQGTYEQYF